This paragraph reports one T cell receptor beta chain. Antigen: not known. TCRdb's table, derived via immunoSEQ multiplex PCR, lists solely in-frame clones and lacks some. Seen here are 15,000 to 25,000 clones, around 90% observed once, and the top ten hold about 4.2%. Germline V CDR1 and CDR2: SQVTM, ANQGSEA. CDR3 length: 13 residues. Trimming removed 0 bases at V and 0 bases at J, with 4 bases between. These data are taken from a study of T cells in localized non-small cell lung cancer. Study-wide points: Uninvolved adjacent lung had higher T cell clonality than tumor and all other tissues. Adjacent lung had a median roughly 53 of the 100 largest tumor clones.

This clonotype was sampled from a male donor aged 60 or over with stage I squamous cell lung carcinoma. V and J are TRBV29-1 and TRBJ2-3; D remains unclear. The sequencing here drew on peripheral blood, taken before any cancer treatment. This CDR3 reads CSVEEGSTDTQYF. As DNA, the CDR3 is TGCAGCGTTGAAGAGGGGAGCACAGATACGCAGTATTTT.